The present T cell receptor (beta chain) was sequenced within a study of blood T cell repertoires in COVID-19. As for the study in general: COVID-19 samples collected from the United States, Italy and Spain covered acute and convalescent phases.

As processed by the authors: Estimates of nucleated cell counts were drawn from the amplification of reference gene primers. Clones were read by immunoSEQ multiplex PCR, and TCRdb kept only the in-frame ones, dropping some. The D gene and trimming were derived from the DNA, and the V and J assignments and clone size from that table. Of about 89,000 clones in the sample, 65% to 85% were seen once. The Seattle patients joined while their infection was active and were tracked longitudinally afterward. The sequencing sample was made of peripheral blood. The TCR originated in a man in his 70s with COVID-19, enrolled during active disease.

CDR3 coding DNA: TGTGCCAGCAGCTCGTATGGGAGTCTCTCTGGAAACACCATATATTTT. This gives the protein CASSSYGSLSGNTIYF. The chain is built from TRBV7-2 and TRBJ1-3; D gene unclear. Trimming stripped 4 bases from V and 0 bases from J, with 13 bases between. Looked up from germline, CDR1 is SGHTA and CDR2 is FQGNSA. The CDR3 runs 16 residues.